The sequence of this TCR beta chain was determined in a study of tumor-infiltrating lymphocytes in primary liver carcinoma. RNA and DNA were co-extracted from around 20-30 mg of unsorted bulk tissue. No patient had received treatment, and all had chronic HBV infection. The investigators made TCR beta cDNA from about 500 ng total RNA, using a constant-region primer. Generation of the TCR beta libraries relied on three nested multiplex PCR rounds using slightly modified ARM-PCR. Two initial PCR rounds of around 10 cycles each paired TRBV1-TRBV30 forward primers with a C-beta reverse primer. TCRdb redid the calling of the multiplex PCR reads with MiXCR, one entry per CDR3 protein. In the table there are 20,000 to 25,000 distinct CDR3 sequences, roughly 79% of which are singletons. The CDR3 is made up of 13 amino acids. CDR1 SGHNT and CDR2 YENEEA come from the germline V gene. Findings and limits, study-wide: Tumor top-250-clone fraction significantly exceeded that of blood (p = 0.039).

Concerning this clonotype: What it binds is unknown.

The sequence was collected from a woman between 25 and 40 years old with primary liver carcinoma and hepatitis B virus infection. The chain uses TRBV11-3 and TRBJ2-1; the match to TRBD2 covers 10 bases. Sequencing was done on a sample of liver tumor tissue from sampling region 1. Regarding subset: tumor region T1, superior pole. The CDR3 DNA sequence: TGTGTCGGTGCTAGCGGGAGTGAGAATGAGCAGTTCTTC. As protein: CVGASGSENEQFF.